These T cell receptor beta chains were read from a single sample in a study of OX40 agonist ivuxolimab in advanced cancers. Assay used: immunoSEQ multiplex PCR; TCRdb lists only in-frame clones, some missing. Of about 82,000 clones in the sample, roughly 92% were seen once. The material sequenced was CD4+ or CD8+ T cells sorted from blood, taken in a trial of the OX40 agonist ivuxolimab. These receptor sequences come from an adult with an advanced solid tumor such as melanoma, head and neck, liver or kidney cancer. Each CDR3 is given with its conserved first and last residue. D genes are given only for firm matches. Expanded clones are given a class, and other clones once, few, many or no size at all.

clone size,V gene,J gene,D gene,CDR3 DNA,CDR3 protein
.,TRBV6-5,TRBJ1-1,TRBD1,TGTGCCAGTTTCGGACAGGTGGAAGCTTTCTTT,CASFGQVEAFF
.,TRBV30,TRBJ1-4,TRBD1,TGTGCCTGGAGAGAACAGGGGGCTAAAAAACTGTTTTTT,CAWREQGAKKLFF
.,TRBV7-2,TRBJ2-7,.,TGTGCCAGCAGCTTAGCGGGGGGGCCCTCCTACGAGCAGTACTTC,CASSLAGGPSYEQYF
.,TRBV11-2,TRBJ2-2,.,TGTGCCAGCAGCGACTCTTGGAGGGAGCTGTTTTTT,CASSDSWRELFF
.,TRBV5-1,TRBJ1-2,.,TGCGCCAGCAGCTTAGGAGTGGGGTTGGCATTCTTC,CASSLGVGLAFF
.,TRBV11-2,TRBJ1-1,.,TGTGCCAGCAGCGCAGGACGAGACCTTGAAGCTTTCTTT,CASSAGRDLEAFF
.,TRBV5-4,TRBJ1-2,.,TGTGCCAGCAGCCCAACGCAGGGAAGTGACTATGGCTACACCTTC,CASSPTQGSDYGYTF
.,TRBV5-1,TRBJ2-3,TRBD2,TGCGCCAGCAGCTTGGTCGCTAGCGGGGCAGATACGCAGTATTTT,CASSLVASGADTQYF
.,TRBV4-1,TRBJ2-1,.,TGCGCCAGCAGCCAAGTTTTGGCAGGGACCTACAATGAGCAGTTCTTC,CASSQVLAGTYNEQFF
.,TRBV10-3,TRBJ2-3,.,TGTGCCACCTCCCCCCCCCAGGGCACAGATACGCAGTATTTT,CATSPPQGTDTQYF
.,TRBV5-4,TRBJ1-2,TRBD1,TGTGCCAGCAGCTTTCCAGGGGGCGGATCCGGCTACACCTTC,CASSFPGGGSGYTF
.,TRBV13,TRBJ1-4,.,TGTGCCAGCAGCCGTAGGGGGTCCGGAGAAAAACTGTTTTTT,CASSRRGSGEKLFF
.,TRBV7-6,TRBJ1-6,.,TGTGCCAGCAGCTTAAGCTCCTATAATTCACCCCTCCACTTT,CASSLSSYNSPLHF
.,TRBV7-8,TRBJ2-7,TRBD2,TGTGCCAGCAGCTTATTCGGCGGGGGGGTAGTCGAGCAGTACTTC,CASSLFGGGVVEQYF
few,TRBV5-4,TRBJ1-2,TRBD1,TGTGCCAGCATAGGTGACAGGGGCTATGGCTACACCTTC,CASIGDRGYGYTF
.,TRBV29-1,TRBJ2-1,.,TGCAGCGTTAAGCTAGGGGAATTCTACAATGAGCAGTTCTTC,CSVKLGEFYNEQFF